These 2 T cell receptor beta chains share one sample of origin, sequenced in a study of blood T cell repertoires in COVID-19. The method was immunoSEQ multiplex PCR; TCRdb's version includes in-frame clones alone and lacks a portion of them. The table lists almost 95,000 clones, 87% of them singletons, with around 18% in the top ten. The sample was peripheral blood. The source of these receptors is a woman aged 55-69 years with COVID-19, enrolled during active disease.

This chain connects TRBV4-3 to TRBJ1-1; 7 bases align to TRBD1. The V segment lost 4 bases and the J segment 1 base; nucleotides outside the gene matches: 9. This CDR3 contains 16 residues. Germline-derived CDR1 and CDR2 are LGHNA and YSLEER. DNA of the CDR3: TGCGCCAGCAGCCCCGTCGGGGACAGAGCGAACACTGAAGCTTTCTTT. As protein: CASSPVGDRANTEAFF.

The chain joins TRBV9 to TRBJ2-2; a possible D gene is TRBD2 (6 bases). This CDR3 has 14 residues. The V end lost 5 bases, the J end lost 2 bases, and 10 bases lay between the germline ends. CDR1 is SGDLS, CDR2 YYNGEE, per germline. The CDR3 coding sequence is TGTGCCAGCAGTCGGGACTCTAACACCGGGGAGCTGTTTTTT. It yields the protein CASSRDSNTGELFF.